This T cell receptor (beta chain) was recorded in a study of blood T cell repertoires in COVID-19. Profiled with immunoSEQ multiplex PCR; TCRdb holds only in-frame clones, not every one. The sample carries 110,000 to 150,000 clones, roughly 88% recorded once. There are 17 residues in the CDR3. CDR1 is MNHNS, CDR2 SASEGT, per germline. The trim removed 2 bases at V and 6 bases at J, leaving 12 bases unmatched. Each participant's cohort was designated according to participant-reported clinical history. Either two negative PCRs, clearance, or symptom resolution qualified Cohort 3 donors as recovered. The sequence was obtained from a man in his fifties who had recovered from COVID-19. The sequenced material came from PBMCs or T cells enriched from blood (not recorded which). The chain uses TRBV6-1 and TRBJ2-2; 7 nucleotides line up with TRBD2. CDR3 nucleotide sequence: TGTGCCAGCAGTGAATCGGCGGGGGTGAGGATTCCCGGGGAGCTGTTTTTT. Translated, it gives CASSESAGVRIPGELFF.